Below, one T cell receptor (beta chain) is given with its context. Its antigen is unknown. This sample was included in a study of T-cell reconstitution after alpha-beta-depleted transplantation in children. Unique molecular identifiers were built into the TCRbeta library. TCRdb reanalysed the PCR reads using MiXCR and keeps one entry per CDR3 protein. The data contain about 300,000 distinct CDR3 sequences, around 7.3% of them singletons. After removal of 8 bases from V and 3 bases from J, the junction contained 6 bases not matched to a gene. The CDR3 extends over 13 amino acids. Germline-derived CDR1 and CDR2 are MNHNY and SVGAGI (reference sequence). Notes on the study in general: In patients about two months after transplant, alpha-beta T cells reportedly arose from several hundred expanded graft clones. Newly produced T cells mostly provided counts and TCRbeta diversity after one year, as hyperexpanded clones declined.

V is TRBV6-6 and J is TRBJ1-2; the match to TRBD1 covers 7 bases. The source of this sequence is a female patient under 10 years old who had a stem cell transplant for Fanconi anemia, so the T cells may come from the graft donor. Sequenced material: peripheral blood, taken 360 days after TCRalphabeta/CD19-depleted stem cell transplant. The CDR3, as DNA: TGTGCCAGCCGACATCAGGGGGACTATGGCTACACCTTC. Residues: CASRHQGDYGYTF.